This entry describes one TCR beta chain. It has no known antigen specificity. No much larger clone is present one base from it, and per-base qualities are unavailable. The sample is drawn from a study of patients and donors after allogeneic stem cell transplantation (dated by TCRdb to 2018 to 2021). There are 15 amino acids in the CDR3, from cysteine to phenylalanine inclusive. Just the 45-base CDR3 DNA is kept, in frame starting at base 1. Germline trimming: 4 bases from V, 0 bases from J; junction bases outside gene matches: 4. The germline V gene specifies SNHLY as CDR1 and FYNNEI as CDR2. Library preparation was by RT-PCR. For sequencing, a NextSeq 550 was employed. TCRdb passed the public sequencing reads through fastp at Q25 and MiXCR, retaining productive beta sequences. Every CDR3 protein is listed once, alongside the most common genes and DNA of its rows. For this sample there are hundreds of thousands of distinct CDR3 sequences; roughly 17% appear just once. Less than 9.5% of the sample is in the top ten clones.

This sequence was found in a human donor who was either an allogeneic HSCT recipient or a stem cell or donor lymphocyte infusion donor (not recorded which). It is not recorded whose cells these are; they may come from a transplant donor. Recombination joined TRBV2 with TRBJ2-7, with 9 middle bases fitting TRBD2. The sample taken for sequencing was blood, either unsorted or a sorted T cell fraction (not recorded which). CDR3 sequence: CASSASGIASYEQYF. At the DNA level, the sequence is TGTGCCAGCAGTGCTAGCGGGATAGCCTCCTACGAGCAGTACTTC.